This T cell receptor (beta chain) was observed in a study of T cell changes during pregnancy in multiple sclerosis. The CDR3 sequence is 15 residues long. The germline CDR1 and CDR2 sequences are LGHNA and YNFKEQ. V lost 1 base to trimming and J lost 0 bases, with 9 bases between them. TCRdb keeps only in-frame clones here, not all; method: immunoSEQ multiplex PCR. The sample yields under 50,000 clones, approximately 94% seen once. The origin of this receptor is a female donor with multiple sclerosis, enrolled in a pregnancy study. This sequence joins TRBV4-2 and TRBJ1-1; D not certain. Sequencing used CD8+ T cells from peripheral blood mononuclear cells, obtained in the first trimester of pregnancy. CDR3 sequence: CASSQGTEMNTEAFF. CDR3 in DNA: TGTGCCAGCAGCCAAGGAACAGAAATGAACACTGAAGCTTTCTTT.